These 27 T cell receptor beta chains were all obtained from the same sample, sequenced in a study of cytomegalovirus exposure and HLA in healthy donors (dated 2017 in TCRdb). The library was prepared using the immunoSEQ multiplex PCR assay. TCRdb holds this immuneACCESS table with in-frame rearrangements only. Some clones are missing; in checked studies, unresolved V genes explain under half, and the rest has no known cause. The sample table shows 220,000 or so clones, and roughly 80% are seen once. Roughly 6% of the sample rests with the top ten. The sample comprised PBMCs. These receptors originate from a young woman in good health and CMV-seronegative.

This chain uses TRBV5-6 with TRBJ1-1; TRBD1 matches 7 bases. The J segment lost 0 bases and the V segment lost 6 bases, leaving 5 bases of the junction unmatched. The CDR3 is 14 amino acids. Germline V CDR1 and CDR2: SGHDT, YYEEEE. The CDR3 nucleotides read TGTGCCAGCAAAGGGGGCGCTTTGAACACTGAAGCTTTCTTT. Encoded protein: CASKGGALNTEAFF.

V gene TRBV15 combines with J gene TRBJ2-5; 7 bases line up with TRBD1. Unmatched junction bases numbered 5, after V lost 0 bases and J lost 4 bases. Germline V CDR1 and CDR2: LNHNV, YYDKDF (reference sequence). The CDR3 consists of 15 residues. CDR3 sequence (DNA): TGTGCCACCAGCAGAGACCAACAGGGGCTAGAGACCCAGTACTTC. Encoded protein: CATSRDQQGLETQYF.

The chain joins TRBV27 to TRBJ1-3; D is ambiguous. Trimming stripped 0 bases from V and 0 bases from J, with 9 bases between. The CDR3 runs 16 residues. Per the germline V gene, CDR1 is MNHEY and CDR2 is SMNVEV (reference sequence). For the CDR3, the DNA is TGTGCCAGCAGTTTATCGGCGCCCTACTCTGGAAACACCATATATTTT. Translation gives CASSLSAPYSGNTIYF.

The rearrangement joins TRBV11-1 to TRBJ2-5, with 10 nucleotides matching TRBD1. J was trimmed by 2 bases and V by 4 bases; bases with no gene match: 1. This CDR3 has 14 residues. In germline, CDR1 is SGHAT, CDR2 FQDESV (reference sequence). CDR3 nucleotides: TGTGCCAGCAGCTGGGACAGGGGACAAGAGACCCAGTACTTC. It translates to CASSWDRGQETQYF.

The CDR3: CASSSSGAGYEQYF. In DNA form, the CDR3 reads TGTGCCAGCAGTTCCTCCGGGGCAGGCTACGAGCAGTACTTC. The genes are TRBV27 and TRBJ2-7; D tentatively reads TRBD1 or TRBD2 (5 bases each). This CDR3 comprises 14 residues. V lost 4 bases, J lost 3 bases, and 13 bases lay in between. The V gene's germline CDR1 is MNHEY and CDR2 SMNVEV (reference sequence).

Details on this clone: At one boundary the junction diverges from the germline segment, which might be a read error. CDR3 nucleotides: TGTGCCAGCAGTCCCCGCCCCGACAAGAACGCTGAAGCTTTCTTT. It specifies CASSPRPDKNAEAFF. The rearrangement links TRBV27 to TRBJ1-1; unclear D gene. Germline V gene lookup returns CDR1 MNHEY and CDR2 SMNVEV (reference sequence). This CDR3 region has 15 residues.

The V gene is TRBV5-1, the J gene TRBJ2-1, with TRBD2 matching 10 bases. V shed 0 bases and J 4 bases; nucleotides not matched to a gene: 4. The CDR3 has 16 residues. Germline lookup yields CDR1 SGHRS and CDR2 YFSETQ. CDR3 DNA: TGCGCCAGCAGCTTGGAAGGAGCGGGGGGGTACAATGAGCAGTTCTTC. It yields the protein CASSLEGAGGYNEQFF.

V usage is TRBV9 and J usage is TRBJ2-6; D gene unclear. V lost 7 bases, J lost 0 bases, and 11 bases lay in between. This CDR3 comprises 15 residues. Germline CDR1 and CDR2: SGDLS and YYNGEE. Here the CDR3 DNA reads TGTGCCAGCCGCCGGGCCCTCTCTGGGGCCAACGTCCTGACTTTC. Translating it yields CASRRALSGANVLTF. The whole variable domain, filled in from reference TRBV9 and TRBJ2-6, reads DSGVTQTPKHLITATGQRVTLRCSPRSGDLSVYWYQQSLDQGLQFLIQYYNGEERAKGNILERFSAQQFPDLHSELNLSSLELGDSALYFCASRRALSGANVLTFGAGSRLTVL.

The table lists this clone with a few counts. The chain links TRBV19 to TRBJ2-2; a possible D gene is TRBD2 (7 bases). This CDR3 is 15 amino acids long. V lost 3 bases to trimming and J lost 4 bases, with 12 bases between them. Germline V CDR1 and CDR2: LNHDA, SQIVND (reference sequence). The CDR3 loop is CASSIREGVTGELFF. CDR3 DNA: TGTGCCAGTAGTATCAGGGAGGGGGTCACCGGGGAGCTGTTTTTT.

The CDR3 DNA follows: TGTGCCAGCAGCCCGAGCCGGGACAGGGGGCTGCGCCAGCATTTT. Its translation: CASSPSRDRGLRQHF. This chain connects TRBV7-2 to TRBJ1-5; 12 bases are a match to TRBD1. CDR3 length: 15 amino acids. Losses at the gene ends were 5 bases for V and 12 bases for J; bases not matched to a gene: 11. CDR1 is SGHTA and CDR2 is FQGNSA in the germline V gene.

J is TRBJ2-1 and V is TRBV6-6, with 7 bases lining up with TRBD1. The CDR3 extends over 14 amino acids. CDR1 is MNHNY, CDR2 SVGAGI, per germline (reference sequence). J was trimmed by 4 bases and V by 8 bases; bases with no gene match: 8. In DNA, the CDR3 is TGTGCCAGCCAACGGGGACAGAGATACAATGAGCAGTTCTTC. Residues: CASQRGQRYNEQFF.

The chain joins TRBV4-1 to TRBJ1-3, with 9 nucleotides matching TRBD1. Germline CDR1 reads MGHRA; CDR2 reads YSYEKL. Trimming took 2 bases from V and 2 from J; bases not matched to a gene: 7. This CDR3 contains 17 residues. CDR3 DNA sequence: TGCGCCAGCAGCCAAAACCCGACAGGGGGACCTGGAAACACCATATATTTT. It yields the protein CASSQNPTGGPGNTIYF.

The chain has TRBV2 and TRBJ2-7; D could derive from TRBD1 or TRBD2 (6 bases each). The length of the CDR3 is 13 residues. Germline lookup yields CDR1 SNHLY and CDR2 FYNNEI. Trimming removed 11 bases at V and 5 bases at J, with 19 bases between. DNA of the CDR3: TGTGCCGGCGAGGGGGGTACTACCGACGAGCAGTACTTC. The encoded protein is CAGEGGTTDEQYF. The full variable domain, in which reference TRBV2 and TRBJ2-7 provide the parts outside the CDR3, is EPEVTQTPSHQVTQMGQEVILRCVPISNHLYFYWYRQILGQKVEFLVSFYNNEISEKSEIFDDQFSVERPDGSNFTLKIRSTKLEDSAMYFCAGEGGTTDEQYFGPGTRLTVT.

The gene calls are TRBV19 and TRBJ2-3; D tentatively fits TRBD1 or TRBD2 (5 bases each). The CDR3 has 18 residues. V dropped 4 bases and J dropped 7 bases, with 27 bases sitting between them. Germline V gene sequence: CDR1 LNHDA, CDR2 SQIVND (reference sequence). CDR3 sequence reads: CASSTSQPSVGDLYTQYF. CDR3 bases: TGTGCCAGTAGTACCTCCCAGCCCAGCGTGGGGGACCTTTATACGCAGTATTTT.

In its sample, this clone was seen a few times. The rearrangement joins TRBV28 to TRBJ2-1, with 9 bases that match TRBD1. The length of the CDR3 is 15 residues. The V gene's germline CDR1 is MDHEN and CDR2 SYDVKM. V was pared by 0 bases and J by 7 bases, with 4 bases of the junction left unmatched. CDR3 sequence (DNA): TGTGCCAGCAGTTTATGGGACAGGGGAAGAAATGAGCAGTTCTTC. Protein: CASSLWDRGRNEQFF.

This rearrangement joins TRBV27 to TRBJ2-7; TRBD2 matches 9 bases. This CDR3 has 16 amino acids. Looked up from germline, CDR1 is MNHEY and CDR2 is SMNVEV (reference sequence). Losses at the gene ends were 3 bases for V and 2 bases for J; bases not matched to a gene: 8. DNA for the CDR3: TGTGCCAGCAGTTTTATTCAGCGGGGGGACACCTACGAGCAGTACTTC. Residues: CASSFIQRGDTYEQYF.

This sequence joins TRBV10-3 and TRBJ2-2; the D is unclear. The germline CDR1 and CDR2 sequences are ENHRY and SYGVKD. CDR3 length equals 13 residues. Trimming cost V 3 bases and J 7 bases, with 9 bases left between them. CDR3 DNA sequence: TGTGCCATCAGTGAACCTCCGGGCGGGGAGCTGTTTTTT. Protein: CAISEPPGGELFF.

The J gene is TRBJ2-7, the V gene TRBV28; 7 nucleotides align to TRBD2. V lost 8 bases, J lost 0 bases, and 16 bases stayed unmatched. Germline CDR1 reads MDHEN; CDR2 reads SYDVKM. The CDR3 has 17 residues. The CDR3 loop is CASLTLRPSGTSYEQYF. The CDR3 coding sequence is TGTGCCAGCCTCACCTTGAGGCCTAGCGGAACCTCCTACGAGCAGTACTTC.

The chain recombines TRBV5-5 with TRBJ2-7; D ambiguous. Trimming took 0 bases from V and 3 from J, leaving 13 bases between them. The germline CDR1 and CDR2 sequences are SGHKS and YYEKEE (reference sequence). The CDR3 contains 15 residues. Written as DNA, the CDR3 is TGTGCCAGCAGCTTGGCTGCGGCAGTACTCTACGAGCAGTACTTC. This codes for CASSLAAAVLYEQYF.

The V and J genes are TRBV30 and TRBJ2-4; 10 positions match TRBD1. V was pared by 3 bases and J by 3 bases, with 11 bases of the junction left unmatched. Germline lookup yields CDR1 GTSNPN and CDR2 SVGIG (reference sequence). The CDR3 runs 17 residues. For the CDR3, the DNA is TGTGCCTGGAGCTACGCGGGGACAGGGGCGGTCAAAAACATTCAGTACTTC. Translating gives CAWSYAGTGAVKNIQYF.

This chain uses TRBV28 with TRBJ2-7; 9 bases map to TRBD1. This CDR3 spans 13 amino acids. V lost 8 bases, J lost 2 bases, and 4 bases stayed unmatched. From germline, CDR1 is MDHEN and CDR2 SYDVKM. The CDR3 nucleotides are TGTGCCAGCGGAGGACAGGGGCCCTACGAGCAGTACTTC. It is translated as CASGGQGPYEQYF. The full variable domain, its missing parts supplied by reference TRBV28 and TRBJ2-7, is DVKVTQSSRYLVKRTGEKVFLECVQDMDHENMFWYRQDPGLGLRLIYFSYDVKMKEKGDIPEGYSVSREKKERFSLILESASTNQTSMYLCASGGQGPYEQYFGPGTRLTVT.

The V call is TRBV2, the J call TRBJ1-5; D not resolved. Deletions cut 4 bases from V and 9 bases from J, with 10 bases between. The CDR3 contains 12 residues. Looked up from germline, CDR1 is SNHLY and CDR2 is FYNNEI. In DNA form, the CDR3 reads TGTGCCAGCAGTGGCCCGACGGGGCCCCAGCATTTT. This gives the protein CASSGPTGPQHF.

This clone has just one count. The chain uses TRBV27 and TRBJ2-7, with 8 bases fitting TRBD2. After removal of 3 bases from V and 7 bases from J, the junction contained 5 bases not matched to a gene. The CDR3 sequence is 13 residues long. Looked up from germline, CDR1 is MNHEY and CDR2 is SMNVEV (reference sequence). CDR3 sequence reads: CASSFSGSWEQYF. The CDR3 region has the DNA TGTGCCAGCAGTTTCAGCGGGAGTTGGGAGCAGTACTTC.

The V call is TRBV11-2, the J call TRBJ1-3; D call uncertain. Germline V gene sequence: CDR1 SGHAT, CDR2 FQNNGV. The CDR3 covers 13 residues. V was pared by 10 bases and J by 0 bases, with 10 bases between. The CDR3 sequence is CATGRLSGNTIYF. In DNA, the CDR3 is TGTGCCACCGGGCGGCTCTCTGGAAACACCATATATTTT. Complete variable domain (other parts from reference TRBV11-2 and TRBJ1-3): EAGVAQSPRYKIIEKRQSVAFWCNPISGHATLYWYQQILGQGPKLLIQFQNNGVVDDSQLPKDRFSAERLKGVDSTLKIQPAKLEDSAVYLCATGRLSGNTIYFGEGSWLTVV.

This clone was counted a few times. The chain joins TRBV2 to TRBJ2-5; no clear D. The germline V gene has CDR1 SNHLY and CDR2 FYNNEI. The CDR3 covers 14 residues. With 0 bases removed from V and 2 bases from J, the gap between germline ends came to 7 bases. Written as DNA, the CDR3 is TGTGCCAGCAGTGAAGCGGCGGTACAAGAGACCCAGTACTTC. Protein product: CASSEAAVQETQYF.

The chain joins TRBV2 to TRBJ2-1; D is perhaps TRBD1 (6 bases). Trimming cost V 10 bases and J 4 bases, with 20 bases left between them. Per germline, CDR1 SNHLY and CDR2 FYNNEI. The CDR3 has 15 amino acids. As DNA, the CDR3 is TGTGCCACCTCAGATGTCAGGGGTGCGTACAATGAGCAGTTCTTC. It yields the protein CATSDVRGAYNEQFF.

The chain is built from TRBV7-8 and TRBJ1-1; perhaps TRBD1 as D (6 bases). With 5 bases removed from V and 0 bases from J, the gap between germline ends came to 19 bases. CDR3 length: 17 residues. Germline values: CDR1 SGHVS, CDR2 FQNEAQ. The CDR3 DNA is TGTGCCAGCAGCCTAGGGACACGGACAAAGATGAACACTGAAGCTTTCTTT. This translates into CASSLGTRTKMNTEAFF.